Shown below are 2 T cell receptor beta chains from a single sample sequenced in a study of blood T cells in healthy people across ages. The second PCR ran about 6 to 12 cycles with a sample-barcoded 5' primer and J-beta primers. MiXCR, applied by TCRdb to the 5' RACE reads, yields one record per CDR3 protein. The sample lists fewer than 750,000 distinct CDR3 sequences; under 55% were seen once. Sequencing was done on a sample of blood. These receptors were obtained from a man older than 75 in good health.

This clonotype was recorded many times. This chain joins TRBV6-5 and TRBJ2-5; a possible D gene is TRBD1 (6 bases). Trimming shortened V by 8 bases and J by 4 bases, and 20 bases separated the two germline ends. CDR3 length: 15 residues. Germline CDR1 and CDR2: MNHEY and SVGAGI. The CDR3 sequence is CASALSGHRLETQYF. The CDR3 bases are TGTGCCAGCGCCTTATCGGGACATCGGCTAGAGACCCAGTACTTC.

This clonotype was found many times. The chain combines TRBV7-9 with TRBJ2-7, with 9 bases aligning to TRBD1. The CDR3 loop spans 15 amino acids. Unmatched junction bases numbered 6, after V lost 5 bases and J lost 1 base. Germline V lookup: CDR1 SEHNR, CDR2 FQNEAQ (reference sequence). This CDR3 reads CASSPSTGGSYEQYF. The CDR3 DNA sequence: TGTGCCAGCAGCCCATCGACAGGGGGGTCCTACGAGCAGTACTTC.